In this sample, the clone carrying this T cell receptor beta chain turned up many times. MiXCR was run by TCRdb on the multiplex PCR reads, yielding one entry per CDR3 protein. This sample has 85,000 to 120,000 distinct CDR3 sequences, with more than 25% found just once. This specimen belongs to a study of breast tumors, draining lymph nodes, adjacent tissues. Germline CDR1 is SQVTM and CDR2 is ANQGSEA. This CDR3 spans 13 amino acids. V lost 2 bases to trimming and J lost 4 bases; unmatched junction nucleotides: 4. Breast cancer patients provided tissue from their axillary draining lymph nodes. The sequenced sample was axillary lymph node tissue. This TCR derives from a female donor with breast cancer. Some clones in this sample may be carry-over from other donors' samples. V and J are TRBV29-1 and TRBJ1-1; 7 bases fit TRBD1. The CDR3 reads CSVERGQGTEAFF. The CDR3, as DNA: TGCAGCGTTGAAAGGGGGCAAGGCACTGAAGCTTTCTTT.